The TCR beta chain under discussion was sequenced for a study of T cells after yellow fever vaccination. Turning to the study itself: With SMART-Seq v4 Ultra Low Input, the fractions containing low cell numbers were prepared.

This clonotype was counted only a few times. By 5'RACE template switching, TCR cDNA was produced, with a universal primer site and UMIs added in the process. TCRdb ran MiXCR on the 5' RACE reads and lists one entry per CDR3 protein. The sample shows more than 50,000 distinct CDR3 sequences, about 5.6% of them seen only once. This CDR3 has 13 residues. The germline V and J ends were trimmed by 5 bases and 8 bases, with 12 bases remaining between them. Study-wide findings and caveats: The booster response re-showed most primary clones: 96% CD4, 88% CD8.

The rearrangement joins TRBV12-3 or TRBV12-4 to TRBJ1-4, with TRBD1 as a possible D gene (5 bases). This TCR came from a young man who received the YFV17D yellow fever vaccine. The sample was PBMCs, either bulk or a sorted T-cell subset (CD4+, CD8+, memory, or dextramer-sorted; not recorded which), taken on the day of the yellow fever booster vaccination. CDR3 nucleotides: TGTGCCAGCAGTCCCAGGGTTGGCGAAAAACTGTTTTTT. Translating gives CASSPRVGEKLFF.